This entry is about one T cell receptor (beta chain). Measured with immunoSEQ multiplex PCR; TCRdb has only the in-frame clones, and not every one. The sample carries roughly 230,000 clones, about 93% recorded once. Germline-derived CDR1 and CDR2 are LGHDT and YNNKEL (reference sequence). Trimming cost V 1 base and J 2 bases; bases outside gene matches: 2. The CDR3 contains 16 residues. This specimen belongs to a study of blood T cell repertoires in COVID-19. The chain couples TRBV3-1 (or the pseudogene TRBV3-2) to TRBJ2-2; 9 bases are shared with TRBD1. The TCR sequence derives from a young man with COVID-19, enrolled during active disease. Sequencing was carried out using peripheral blood. The CDR3 sequence: CASSQGQGGNTGELFF. The CDR3 bases are TGTGCCAGCAGCCAAGGACAGGGGGGCAACACCGGGGAGCTGTTTTTT.